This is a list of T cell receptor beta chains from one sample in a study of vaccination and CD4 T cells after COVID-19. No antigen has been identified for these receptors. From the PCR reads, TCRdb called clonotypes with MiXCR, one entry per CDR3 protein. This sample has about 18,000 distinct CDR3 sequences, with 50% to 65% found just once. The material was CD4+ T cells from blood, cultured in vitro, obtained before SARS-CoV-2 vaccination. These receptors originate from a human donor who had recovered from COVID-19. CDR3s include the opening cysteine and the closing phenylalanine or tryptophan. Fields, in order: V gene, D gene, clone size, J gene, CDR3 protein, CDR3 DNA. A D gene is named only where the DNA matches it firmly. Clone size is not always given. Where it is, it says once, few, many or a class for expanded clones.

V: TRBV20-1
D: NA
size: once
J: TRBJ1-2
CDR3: CSAHGPRLNYGYTF
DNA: TGCAGTGCGCACGGACCGCGACTTAACTATGGCTACACCTTC

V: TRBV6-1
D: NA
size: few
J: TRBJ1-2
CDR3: CASSSPYGDGYTF
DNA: TGTGCCAGCAGCTCGCCGTACGGGGACGGCTACACCTTC

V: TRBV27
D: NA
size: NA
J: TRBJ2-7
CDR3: CASSLVLGYEQYF
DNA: TGTGCCAGCAGTTTAGTATTGGGCTACGAGCAGTACTTC

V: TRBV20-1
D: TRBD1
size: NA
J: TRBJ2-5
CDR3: CSANVQGWETQYF
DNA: TGCAGTGCTAACGTACAGGGGTGGGAGACCCAGTACTTC

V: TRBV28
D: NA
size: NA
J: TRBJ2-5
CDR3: CASSLGGGWETQYF
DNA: TGTGCCAGCAGTTTAGGGGGAGGTTGGGAGACCCAGTACTTC

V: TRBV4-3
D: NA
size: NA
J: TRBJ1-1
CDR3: CASSQDLGGNTEAFF
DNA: TGCGCCAGCAGCCAGGACCTAGGGGGGAACACTGAAGCTTTCTTT

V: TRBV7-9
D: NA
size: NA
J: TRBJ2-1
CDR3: CASSFSRGFTMKQFF
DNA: TGTGCCAGCAGCTTCTCCCGGGGATTTACAATGAAGCAGTTCTTC

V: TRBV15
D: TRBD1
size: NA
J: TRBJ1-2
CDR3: CATSRDRDSNYGYTF
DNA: TGTGCCACCAGCAGAGATCGGGACAGTAACTATGGCTACACCTTC

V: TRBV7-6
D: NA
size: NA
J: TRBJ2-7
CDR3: CASSFGSGDYEQYF
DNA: TGTGCCAGCAGCTTTGGGTCGGGGGATTACGAGCAGTACTTC

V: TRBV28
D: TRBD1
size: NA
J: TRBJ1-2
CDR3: CASRSTGELDGYTF
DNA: TGTGCCAGCAGGTCGACAGGGGAACTTGATGGCTACACCTTC

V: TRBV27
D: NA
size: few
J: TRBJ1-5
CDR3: CASSFNQPQHF
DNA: TGTGCCAGCAGTTTCAATCAGCCCCAGCATTTT

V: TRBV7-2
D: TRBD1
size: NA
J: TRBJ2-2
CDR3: CASRRTGDTGELFF
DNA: TGTGCCAGCAGGAGGACAGGGGACACCGGGGAGCTGTTTTTT

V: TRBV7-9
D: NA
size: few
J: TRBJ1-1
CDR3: CASSGELNTVMNTEAFF
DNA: TGTGCCAGCAGCGGGGAGCTTAATACGGTCATGAACACTGAAGCTTTCTTT

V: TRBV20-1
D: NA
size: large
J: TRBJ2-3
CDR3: CSAPPRGATDTQYF
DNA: TGCAGTGCTCCCCCGAGGGGGGCCACAGATACGCAGTATTTT

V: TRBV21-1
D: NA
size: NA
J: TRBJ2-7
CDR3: CASSKARAGFPCEQYF
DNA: TGTGCCAGCAGCAAAGCGAGGGCCGGGTTCCCGTGTGAGCAGTACTTC

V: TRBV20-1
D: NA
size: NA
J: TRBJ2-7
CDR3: CSARDSWYEQYF
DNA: TGCAGTGCTAGAGATTCTTGGTACGAGCAGTACTTC

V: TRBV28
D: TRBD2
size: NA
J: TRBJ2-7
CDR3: CASSFRLAGGPRNYEQYF
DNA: TGTGCCAGCAGTTTCAGACTAGCGGGAGGGCCGCGAAACTACGAGCAGTACTTC

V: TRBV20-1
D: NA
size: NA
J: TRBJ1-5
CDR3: CSATYGGNQPQHF
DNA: TGCAGTGCTACCTACGGCGGGAATCAGCCCCAGCATTTT

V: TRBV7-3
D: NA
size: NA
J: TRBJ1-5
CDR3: CASSLRFNQPQHF
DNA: TGTGCCAGCAGCTTAAGATTCAATCAGCCCCAGCATTTT

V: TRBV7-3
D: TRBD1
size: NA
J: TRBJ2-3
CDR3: CASSLWGQGIGGTQYF
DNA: TGTGCCAGCAGCTTATGGGGACAGGGGATCGGGGGTACGCAGTATTTT

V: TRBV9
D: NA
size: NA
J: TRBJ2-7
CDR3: CASSVATGGAYEQYF
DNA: TGTGCCAGCAGCGTAGCTACGGGTGGCGCCTACGAGCAGTACTTC

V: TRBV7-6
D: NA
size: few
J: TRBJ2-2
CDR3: CASSLRSDSNTGELFF
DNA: TGTGCCAGCAGCTTACGGTCGGACTCGAACACCGGGGAGCTGTTTTTT

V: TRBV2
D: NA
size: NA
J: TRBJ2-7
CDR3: CASRPDITEQYF
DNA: TGTGCCAGCAGGCCGGACATTACCGAGCAGTACTTC

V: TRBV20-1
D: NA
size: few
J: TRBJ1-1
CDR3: CSARRVRWDTEAFF
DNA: TGCAGTGCTAGAAGGGTTAGGTGGGACACTGAAGCTTTCTTT

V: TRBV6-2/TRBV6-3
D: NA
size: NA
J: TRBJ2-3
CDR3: CASSYSEVSYRTDTQYF
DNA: TGTGCCAGCAGTTACTCCGAAGTTAGCTACCGCACAGATACGCAGTATTTT

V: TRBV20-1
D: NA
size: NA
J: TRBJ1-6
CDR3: CSARPSIASSYNSPLHF
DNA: TGCAGTGCTAGACCATCGATTGCCAGCTCCTATAATTCACCCCTCCACTTT

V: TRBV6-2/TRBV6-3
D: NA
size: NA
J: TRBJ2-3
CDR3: CASLSWGEGTDTQYF
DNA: TGTGCCAGCCTGAGTTGGGGAGAGGGCACAGATACGCAGTATTTT

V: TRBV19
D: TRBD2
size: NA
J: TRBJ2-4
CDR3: CASSIDMTSGPAKNIQYF
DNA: TGTGCCAGTAGTATAGATATGACTAGCGGGCCCGCCAAAAACATTCAGTACTTC

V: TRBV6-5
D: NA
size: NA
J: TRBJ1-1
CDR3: CASSYGPANTEAFF
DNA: TGTGCCAGCAGTTACGGTCCAGCGAACACTGAAGCTTTCTTT

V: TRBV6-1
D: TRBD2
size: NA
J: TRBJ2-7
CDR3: CASRRLAGRVISYEQYF
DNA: TGTGCCAGCAGGAGACTAGCGGGCAGGGTGATCTCCTACGAGCAGTACTTC

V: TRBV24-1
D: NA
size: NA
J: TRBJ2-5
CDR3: CATSDPQGLETQYF
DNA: TGTGCCACCAGTGACCCACAGGGTTTGGAGACCCAGTACTTC

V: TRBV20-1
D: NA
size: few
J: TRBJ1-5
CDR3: CSARTDVLDQPQHF
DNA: TGCAGTGCCCGGACAGATGTTCTTGACCAGCCCCAGCATTTT

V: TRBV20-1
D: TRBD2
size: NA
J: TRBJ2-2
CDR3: CSAPAPGLRNTGELFF
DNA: TGCAGTGCCCCCGCCCCGGGACTACGGAACACCGGGGAGCTGTTTTTT

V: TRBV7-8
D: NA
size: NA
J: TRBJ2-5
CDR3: CASSSALQETQYF
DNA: TGTGCCAGCAGCTCAGCTTTACAAGAGACCCAGTACTTC

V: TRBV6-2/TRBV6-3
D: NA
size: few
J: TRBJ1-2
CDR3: CAHGTSAFVGYTF
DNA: TGTGCCCACGGAACCTCGGCCTTTGTTGGCTACACCTTC

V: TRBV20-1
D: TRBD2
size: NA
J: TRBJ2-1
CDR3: CSADPGLADNYNEQFF
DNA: TGCAGTGCTGATCCGGGACTAGCGGACAACTACAATGAGCAGTTCTTC